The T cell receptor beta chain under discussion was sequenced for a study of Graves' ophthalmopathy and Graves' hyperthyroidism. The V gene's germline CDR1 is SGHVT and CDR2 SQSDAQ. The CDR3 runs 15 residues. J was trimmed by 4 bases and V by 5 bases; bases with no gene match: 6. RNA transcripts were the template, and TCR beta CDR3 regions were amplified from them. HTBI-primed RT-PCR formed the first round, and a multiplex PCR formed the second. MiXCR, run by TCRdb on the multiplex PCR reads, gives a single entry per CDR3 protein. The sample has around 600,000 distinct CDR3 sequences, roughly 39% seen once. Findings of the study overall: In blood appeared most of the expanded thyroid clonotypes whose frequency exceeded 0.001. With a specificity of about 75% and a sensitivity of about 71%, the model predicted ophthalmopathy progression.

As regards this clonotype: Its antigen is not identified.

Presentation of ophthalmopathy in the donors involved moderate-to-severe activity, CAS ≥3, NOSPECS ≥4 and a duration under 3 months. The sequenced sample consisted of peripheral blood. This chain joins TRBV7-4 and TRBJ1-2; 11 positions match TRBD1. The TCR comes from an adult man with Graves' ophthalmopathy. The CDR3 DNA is TGTGCCAGCAGCGGCCGGGACAGGGGGTTCTATGGCTACACCTTC. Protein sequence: CASSGRDRGFYGYTF.